A single sample is the source of the 8 T cell receptor beta chains below, sequenced in a study of blood T cell repertoires in COVID-19. Method: immunoSEQ multiplex PCR; TCRdb's copy keeps in-frame clones and lacks some. The sample contains tens of thousands of clones, around 80% of which appear only once. Sequencing was done on a sample of peripheral blood. The source is a man aged 55 to 70 with acute or convalescent COVID-19.

The V gene is TRBV9, the J gene TRBJ1-1, with D unclear. Per germline, CDR1 SGDLS and CDR2 YYNGEE. The CDR3 is 13 residues long. V was trimmed by 4 bases and J by 0 bases, leaving 7 bases between them. The CDR3 DNA is TGTGCCAGCAGCTATCAGGTGAACACTGAAGCTTTCTTT. Encoded protein: CASSYQVNTEAFF.

CDR3 DNA sequence: TGTGCCAGCAGCTTAAGTTGGGGAGGCGAGCAGTTCTTC. Translation gives CASSLSWGGEQFF. This sequence joins TRBV11-2 and TRBJ2-1, with D possibly being TRBD2 (6 bases). Trimming cost V 2 bases and J 10 bases, with 12 bases left between them. The germline V gene encodes CDR1 SGHAT and CDR2 FQNNGV. The length of the CDR3 is 13 residues.

The chain joins TRBV6-5 to TRBJ1-1; maybe TRBD1 (5 bases). Trimming shortened V by 6 bases and J by 0 bases, and 8 bases separated the two germline ends. Germline V lookup: CDR1 MNHEY, CDR2 SVGAGI. This CDR3 region has 13 residues. The CDR3 nucleotides are TGTGCCAGCAGGGAGACAGTGAACACTGAAGCTTTCTTT. Translation: CASRETVNTEAFF.

CDR3 sequence: CASSQQGYYGYTF. As DNA, the CDR3 is TGTGCCAGCAGCCAGCAGGGTTACTATGGCTACACCTTC. The chain links TRBV14 to TRBJ1-2; possibly TRBD1 for D (5 bases). This CDR3 comprises 13 residues. Trimming took off 3 bases at V and 3 bases at J, with 8 bases between the two ends. The germline CDR1 and CDR2 sequences are SGHDN and FVKESK.

V and J are TRBV7-8 and TRBJ2-6, with 8 positions matching TRBD1. This CDR3 has 16 amino acids. In germline, CDR1 is SGHVS, CDR2 FQNEAQ. V lost 5 bases and J lost 2; bases outside the gene matches: 5. The CDR3 region is CASSRQGQAGANVLTF. For the CDR3, the DNA is TGTGCCAGCAGCCGACAGGGGCAAGCTGGGGCCAACGTCCTGACTTTC.

In the case of this clone: Additional DNA sequences in this sample encode the identical CDR3. V gene TRBV28 combines with J gene TRBJ1-2; D remains unclear. CDR1 is MDHEN and CDR2 is SYDVKM in the germline V gene. CDR3 size: 13 residues. Deletions cut 3 bases from V and 3 bases from J, with 8 bases between. CDR3 bases: TGTGCCAGCAGTTTGGGCAGAGACTATGGCTACACCTTC. It yields the protein CASSLGRDYGYTF.

Within the sample, this clone is medium-sized. The rearrangement links TRBV4-3 to TRBJ2-1; maybe TRBD2 (6 bases). CDR1 is LGHNA, CDR2 YSLEER, per germline. This CDR3 has 16 amino acids. Trimming removed 0 bases at V and 2 bases at J, with 11 bases between. Here the CDR3 DNA reads TGCGCCAGCAGCCAAGATTGGGGGGAAGCCTACAATGAGCAGTTCTTC. Amino acids: CASSQDWGEAYNEQFF.

This rearrangement joins TRBV27 to TRBJ2-1; 8 nucleotides line up with TRBD1. V gave up 4 bases and J gave up 9 bases; unmatched junction bases: 11. This CDR3 comprises 15 residues. The germline CDR1 and CDR2 sequences are MNHEY and SMNVEV (reference sequence). The CDR3: CASSSLRTGLVEQFF. The CDR3 nucleotides read TGTGCCAGCAGTTCCCTAAGGACAGGGTTGGTTGAGCAGTTCTTC.